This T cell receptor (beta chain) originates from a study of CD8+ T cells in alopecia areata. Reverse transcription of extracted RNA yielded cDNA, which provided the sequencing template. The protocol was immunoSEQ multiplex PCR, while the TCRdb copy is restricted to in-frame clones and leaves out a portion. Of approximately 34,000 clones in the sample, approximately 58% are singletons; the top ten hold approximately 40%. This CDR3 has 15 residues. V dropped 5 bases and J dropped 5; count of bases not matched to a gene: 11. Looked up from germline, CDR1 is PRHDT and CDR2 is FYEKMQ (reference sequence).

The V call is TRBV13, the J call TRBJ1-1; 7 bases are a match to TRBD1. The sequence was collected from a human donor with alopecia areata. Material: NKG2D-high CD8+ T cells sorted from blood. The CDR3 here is CASSPNHRGETEAFF. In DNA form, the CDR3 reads TGTGCCAGCAGCCCAAACCACAGGGGTGAGACTGAAGCTTTCTTT.